The 26 T cell receptor beta chains below were found in one sample sequenced in a study of T cell responses to AZD1222 COVID-19 vaccine. Libraries were prepared by immunoSEQ multiplex PCR; TCRdb keeps only in-frame clonotypes and omits some of them. The profile shows 140,000 to 150,000 clones, 92% of them singletons. The sequencing used peripheral blood, collected on day 0 of AZD1222 vaccination. The receptor set was obtained from an adult in good health.

The chain combines TRBV29-1 with TRBJ1-1; D is uncertain. V was trimmed by 0 bases and J by 3 bases, leaving 8 bases between them. Germline V gene data show CDR1 as SQVTM and CDR2 as ANQGSEA. The CDR3 extends over 13 amino acids. CDR3 amino acids: CSVEDPVDTEAFF. CDR3 nucleotides: TGCAGCGTTGAAGATCCAGTGGACACTGAAGCTTTCTTT.

The CDR3 sequence is CASSRTSGGYNEQFF. The CDR3 region has the DNA TGTGCCAGCAGTCGGACTAGCGGGGGCTACAATGAGCAGTTCTTC. This chain connects TRBV7-9 to TRBJ2-1; TRBD2 agrees at 13 bases. The germline gives CDR1 SEHNR, CDR2 FQNEAQ (reference sequence). The CDR3 is 15 amino acids. J lost 3 bases, V lost 6 bases, and 2 bases had no gene match.

The chain employs TRBV5-1 and TRBJ2-7; 9 positions agree with TRBD1. The CDR3 consists of 15 residues. The germline CDR1 and CDR2 sequences are SGHRS and YFSETQ. V lost 1 base to trimming and J lost 2 bases; unmatched junction nucleotides: 4. CDR3 nucleotides: TGCGCCAGCAGCTTGATCGGACAGGGGACCTACGAGCAGTACTTC. Translated: CASSLIGQGTYEQYF.

The CDR3 protein is CASSLLGFGDEKLFF. The CDR3 DNA reads as TGCGCCAGCAGCTTGTTGGGCTTCGGAGATGAAAAACTGTTTTTT. J is TRBJ1-4 and V is TRBV5-1; D is ambiguous. CDR3 length: 15 residues. Germline CDR1 is SGHRS and CDR2 is YFSETQ. V lost 1 base to trimming and J lost 6 bases, with 13 bases between them.

The chain carries TRBV5-6 and TRBJ1-2; 10 bases match TRBD1. V shed 3 bases and J 4 bases; nucleotides not matched to a gene: 15. CDR1 is SGHDT, CDR2 YYEEEE, per germline. The CDR3 spans 18 residues. The CDR3 coding sequence is TGTGCCAGCAGCTCCCTACGGGACAGGGGTGAGCAGTCCTATGGCTACACCTTC. As protein: CASSSLRDRGEQSYGYTF. Using reference TRBV5-6 and TRBJ1-2 for the parts outside the CDR3, the full variable domain is DAGVTQSPTHLIKTRGQQVTLRCSPKSGHDTVSWYQQALGQGPQFIFQYYEEEERQRGNFPDRFSGHQFPNYSSELNVNALLLGDSALYLCASSSLRDRGEQSYGYTFGSGTRLTVV.

The chain is built from TRBV7-9 and TRBJ1-6; D is undetermined. Trimming removed 7 bases from V and 0 bases from J, with 13 bases in between. CDR3 length equals 16 residues. Germline assignment: CDR1 SEHNR and CDR2 FQNEAQ (reference sequence). The CDR3 protein is CASTPGLSSYNSPLHF. The CDR3 bases are TGTGCCAGCACCCCTGGACTTAGCTCCTATAATTCACCCCTCCACTTT.

The rearrangement uses TRBV6-6 and TRBJ1-5; D not resolved. Germline V gives CDR1 MNHNY, CDR2 SVGAGI (reference sequence). The germline V and J ends were trimmed by 0 bases and 4 bases, with 13 bases remaining between them. The CDR3 spans 16 residues. The CDR3 nucleotides read TGTGCCAGCAGTTACTCGCAGGAGCCCCCTAATCAGCCCCAGCATTTT. It yields the protein CASSYSQEPPNQPQHF.

The chain employs TRBV11-3 and TRBJ2-5, with D perhaps matching TRBD2 (8 bases). The CDR3 extends over 16 amino acids. Deletions cut 0 bases from V and 3 bases from J, with 14 bases between. CDR1 and CDR2 (germline): SGHNT, YENEEA. The CDR3 loop is CASSLDGGDREETQYF. The CDR3 DNA sequence: TGTGCCAGCAGCTTAGACGGGGGGGACAGAGAAGAGACCCAGTACTTC. Filled out from reference TRBV11-3 and TRBJ2-5, the complete variable domain reads EAGVVQSPRYKIIEKKQPVAFWCNPISGHNTLYWYLQNLGQGPELLIRYENEEAVDDSQLPKDRFSAERLKGVDSTLKIQPAELGDSAVYLCASSLDGGDREETQYFGPGTRLLVL.

This chain links TRBV12-3 or TRBV12-4 with TRBJ2-7, with 8 nucleotides matching TRBD2. The CDR3 has 13 residues. The ends lost 8 bases at V and 1 base at J; junction bases unmatched: 4. The CDR3 spells CASCGRLSYEQYF. In DNA form, the CDR3 reads TGTGCCAGCTGCGGGAGGTTATCCTACGAGCAGTACTTC.

V and J are TRBV9 and TRBJ2-7; possibly TRBD2 for D (6 bases). Trimming stripped 0 bases from V and 3 bases from J, with 16 bases between. Germline CDR1 reads SGDLS; CDR2 reads YYNGEE. There are 16 residues in the CDR3. The CDR3 DNA reads as TGTGCCAGCAGCGTAGGAGGAGGGGCGCTCAACTACGAGCAGTACTTC. It is translated as CASSVGGGALNYEQYF.

This chain connects TRBV12-3 or TRBV12-4 to TRBJ1-1; possibly TRBD1 for D (6 bases). The CDR3 is 13 amino acids. The V end lost 8 bases, the J end lost 5 bases, and 15 bases lay between the germline ends. The CDR3 region has the DNA TGTGCCAGCGGAACCGGGACACTGACTGAAGCTTTCTTT. Its protein is CASGTGTLTEAFF.

Only one count was recorded for this clone. This rearrangement joins TRBV28 to TRBJ1-5, with D tentatively TRBD1 (6 bases). From germline, CDR1 is MDHEN and CDR2 SYDVKM. V lost 6 bases to trimming and J lost 8 bases, with 17 bases between them. The CDR3 runs 14 residues. The CDR3 region is CASRRNRAFEPQHF. The CDR3 bases are TGTGCCAGCAGGAGAAACAGGGCTTTTGAGCCCCAGCATTTT.

The rearrangement joins TRBV6-6 to TRBJ1-2; tentative D call: TRBD1 (6 bases). This CDR3 is built from 15 residues. The V end was cut by 6 bases, the J end by 8 bases, with 22 bases between. Germline values: CDR1 MNHNY, CDR2 SVGAGI (reference sequence). The CDR3 DNA sequence: TGTGCCAGCAGCCCCAACAGACAGGCTTCAGCCGGCTACACCTTC. It encodes CASSPNRQASAGYTF.

J is TRBJ1-2 and V is TRBV9, with TRBD1 matching over 8 bases. V shed 3 bases and J 4 bases; nucleotides not matched to a gene: 5. This CDR3 spans 14 amino acids. Looked up from germline, CDR1 is SGDLS and CDR2 is YYNGEE. The CDR3 spells CASSAGQVSYGYTF. Here the CDR3 DNA reads TGTGCCAGCAGCGCGGGACAGGTGAGCTATGGCTACACCTTC.

Concerning this clone itself: The sample contains more than one DNA sequence encoding this CDR3. V is TRBV2 and J is TRBJ2-2, with D possibly being TRBD1 or TRBD2 (6 bases each). Trimming removed 3 bases at V and 4 bases at J, with 12 bases between. Looked up from germline, CDR1 is SNHLY and CDR2 is FYNNEI. The CDR3 length is 15 residues. Here the CDR3 reads CASSERGTFTGELFF. In DNA form, the CDR3 reads TGTGCCAGCAGTGAGAGGGGGACTTTCACCGGGGAGCTGTTTTTT.

This chain links TRBV10-3 with TRBJ1-1, with TRBD1 matching 7 bases. With V trimmed by 4 bases and J by 4 bases, 0 bases remained unmatched. This CDR3 comprises 12 residues. The germline V gene encodes CDR1 ENHRY and CDR2 SYGVKD. CDR3: CAISGDSTEAFF. The DNA of the CDR3 is TGTGCCATCAGTGGGGACAGCACTGAAGCTTTCTTT.

The genes are TRBV6-5 and TRBJ2-5, with D perhaps being TRBD1 or TRBD2 (5 bases each). The V end lost 4 bases, the J end lost 1 base, and 10 bases lay between the germline ends. Germline CDR1 MNHEY, CDR2 SVGAGI. CDR3 length: 14 amino acids. CDR3 sequence reads: CASSSSGSQETQYF. Here the CDR3 DNA reads TGTGCCAGCAGTTCATCAGGGAGCCAAGAGACCCAGTACTTC.

The chain couples TRBV7-9 to TRBJ2-7; the D gene is possibly TRBD2 (6 bases). Germline lookup yields CDR1 SEHNR and CDR2 FQNEAQ (reference sequence). This CDR3 has 13 residues. V was pared by 3 bases and J by 9 bases, with 15 bases between. CDR3 in DNA: TGTGCCAGCAGCTTCGGACTATCCGAGGGGCAGTACTTC. As protein: CASSFGLSEGQYF.

The chain links TRBV3-1 (or the pseudogene TRBV3-2) to TRBJ2-7; TRBD1 matches 9 bases. The V segment lost 4 bases and the J segment 9 bases; nucleotides outside the gene matches: 10. CDR1 and CDR2 from the germline V gene are LGHDT and YNNKEL (reference sequence). CDR3 length equals 14 residues. Written as DNA, the CDR3 is TGTGCCAGCAGCCCAGGACTGGGGGACAGGGTGCAGTACTTC. It yields the protein CASSPGLGDRVQYF.

The chain combines TRBV11-2 with TRBJ1-3; D gene uncertain. There are 16 residues in the CDR3. Germline loops: CDR1 SGHAT, CDR2 FQNNGV. V lost 5 bases, J lost 8 bases, and 22 bases lay in between. In DNA, the CDR3 is TGTGCCAGCAGCCCCCTTGAAAGACCTGCTGGGTACACCATATATTTT. Encoded protein: CASSPLERPAGYTIYF.

The V gene is TRBV30, the J gene TRBJ1-5; perhaps TRBD1 as D (6 bases). CDR1 and CDR2 (germline): GTSNPN, SVGIG (reference sequence). The CDR3 length is 17 residues. Between the trimmed V and J ends, which lost 3 bases and 1 base, there was a span of 19 bases. Here the CDR3 reads CAWSPRRGQGSNQPQHF. CDR3 DNA: TGTGCCTGGAGCCCTAGAAGAGGGCAGGGGAGCAATCAGCCCCAGCATTTT.

The chain recombines TRBV23-1 with TRBJ1-2; D is perhaps TRBD1 (6 bases). TRBV23-1 is an ORF; its function is uncertain. This CDR3 is 15 amino acids long. Trimming took 7 bases from V and 6 from J, leaving 21 bases between them. CDR3: CASTMGARVLNGYTF. The CDR3 DNA reads as TGCGCCAGCACCATGGGGGCCAGGGTGTTAAATGGCTACACCTTC.

The gene calls are TRBV2 and TRBJ1-1, with D maybe TRBD1 (5 bases). The germline CDR1 and CDR2 sequences are SNHLY and FYNNEI. V lost 7 bases to trimming and J lost 2 bases, with 11 bases between them. The CDR3 extends over 13 amino acids. DNA of the CDR3: TGTGCCAGCAATGTCGGGACCAACACTGAAGCTTTCTTT. Protein: CASNVGTNTEAFF.

V gene TRBV10-3 combines with J gene TRBJ2-7; TRBD2 is a possible D gene (6 bases). This CDR3 has 15 amino acids. Germline-derived CDR1 and CDR2 are ENHRY and SYGVKD. Trimming removed 4 bases at V and 3 bases at J, with 16 bases between. CDR3 residues: CAISASGTSLYEQYF. The DNA for the CDR3 is TGTGCCATCAGTGCGTCCGGGACTTCCCTCTACGAGCAGTACTTC.

The J gene is TRBJ2-5, the V gene TRBV10-3, with D perhaps TRBD2 (5 bases). Trimming shortened V by 2 bases and J by 4 bases, and 11 bases separated the two germline ends. Germline CDR1 and CDR2: ENHRY and SYGVKD. This CDR3 is 14 amino acids long. CDR3: CAISEPNLAETQYF. CDR3 coding DNA: TGTGCCATCAGTGAGCCCAACCTAGCAGAGACCCAGTACTTC.

V usage is TRBV3-1 (or the pseudogene TRBV3-2) and J usage is TRBJ2-7, with D possibly matching TRBD2 (5 bases). The CDR3 is made up of 12 amino acids. CDR1 LGHDT and CDR2 YNNKEL come from the germline V gene (reference sequence). Trimming shortened V by 4 bases and J by 5 bases, and 9 bases separated the two germline ends. CDR3 bases: TGTGCCAGCAGCCGCCGGGGTCACGAGCAGTACTTC. Translated, it gives CASSRRGHEQYF.